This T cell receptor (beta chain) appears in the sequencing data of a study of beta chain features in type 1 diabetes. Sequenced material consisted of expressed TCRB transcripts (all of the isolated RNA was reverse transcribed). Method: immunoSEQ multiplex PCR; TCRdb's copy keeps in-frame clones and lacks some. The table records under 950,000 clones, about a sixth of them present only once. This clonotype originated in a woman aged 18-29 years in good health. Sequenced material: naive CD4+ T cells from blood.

This CDR3 is CASSIGPRNNYGYTF. For the CDR3, the DNA is TGTGCCAGTAGTATCGGCCCGAGAAATAACTATGGCTACACCTTC. This chain connects TRBV19 to TRBJ1-2; D ambiguous. Germline loops: CDR1 LNHDA, CDR2 SQIVND (reference sequence). This CDR3 spans 15 amino acids. Trimming shortened V by 3 bases and J by 1 base, and 12 bases separated the two germline ends.